Below, 19 T cell receptor beta chains from the same sample are listed, as sequenced in a study of blood T cell repertoires in COVID-19 (TCRdb year 2020). Library preparation was by the immunoSEQ multiplex PCR assay. TCRdb obtained this table from immuneACCESS and retained in-frame rearrangements with V and J assigned. These tables miss some clones; where compared with another copy, unresolved V genes account for less than half of the shortfall, and the remainder is unexplained. The sample profile shows 150,000 to 200,000 clones; around 87% of them were found once. Just under 2.5% of the sample rests with the top ten. The material sequenced was peripheral blood. The origin of the receptors is a man aged 35-49 years with active or convalescent COVID-19.

The rearrangement uses TRBV19 and TRBJ2-7, with TRBD1 matching over 7 bases. CDR1 LNHDA and CDR2 SQIVND come from the germline V gene (reference sequence). This CDR3 region has 16 residues. J gave up 2 bases and V 1 base, and 8 bases lay outside the gene matches. CDR3 loop: CASSIGGTVPTYEQYF. CDR3 coding DNA: TGTGCCAGTAGTATAGGTGGGACAGTACCCACCTACGAGCAGTACTTC. The full variable domain, with the rest looked up from reference TRBV19 and TRBJ2-7, is DGGITQSPKYLFRKEGQNVTLSCEQNLNHDAMYWYRQDPGQGLRLIYYSQIVNDFQKGDIAEGYSVSREKKESFPLTVTSAQKNPTAFYLCASSIGGTVPTYEQYFGPGTRLTVT.

With respect to this clone: Its ends do not fully match the called genes, so a read error is possible. The rearrangement uses TRBV4-2 and TRBJ2-3, with 9 bases fitting TRBD2. Germline CDR1 LGHNA, CDR2 YNFKEQ. The CDR3 is 17 residues long. In nucleotides, the CDR3 is TGTGCCAGCAGCCAAGAAGAGCGGGGGGTTATCACAAATACGCAGTATTTT. It specifies CASSQEERGVITNTQYF.

The CDR3 nucleotides read TGTGCCAGCTCACCACGCGGGTACCAAGAGACCCAGTACTTC. As protein: CASSPRGYQETQYF. The gene calls are TRBV18 and TRBJ2-5, with TRBD2 as a possible D gene (5 bases). Between the trimmed V and J ends, which lost 1 base and 0 bases, there was a span of 6 bases. The CDR3 contains 14 residues. Germline V gives CDR1 KGHSH, CDR2 LQKENI.

The chain has TRBV29-1 and TRBJ1-2, with 11 bases fitting TRBD1. This CDR3 spans 13 amino acids. V lost 4 bases and J lost 5; bases outside the gene matches: 3. Germline-derived CDR1 and CDR2 are SQVTM and ANQGSEA. This chain's CDR3 is CSVAGQGVYGYTF. CDR3 nucleotide sequence: TGCAGCGTTGCGGGACAGGGGGTTTATGGCTACACCTTC.

J is TRBJ1-2 and V is TRBV7-9, with 10 bases matching TRBD1. CDR3 length: 15 residues. Germline V lookup: CDR1 SEHNR, CDR2 FQNEAQ (reference sequence). V was clipped by 4 bases and J by 4 bases; unmatched bases: 6. The CDR3 spells CASSYGQGDSYGYTF. CDR3 bases: TGTGCCAGCAGCTACGGACAGGGGGATAGCTATGGCTACACCTTC.

A note on this clone: The sample contains more than one DNA sequence encoding this CDR3. This sequence joins TRBV18 and TRBJ1-5; the match to TRBD1 covers 8 bases. The CDR3 is 14 amino acids. The J segment lost 6 bases and the V segment lost 3 bases, leaving 4 bases of the junction unmatched. CDR1 KGHSH and CDR2 LQKENI come from the germline V gene. CDR3 DNA sequence: TGTGCCAGCTCACCGGACAGGGTGGGTCAGCCCCAGCATTTT. Its protein is CASSPDRVGQPQHF.

This chain uses TRBV5-4 with TRBJ1-4; weak D call: TRBD1 (5 bases). The V gene lost 5 bases and the J gene lost 4 bases, with 6 bases spanning the gap. This CDR3 is 12 amino acids long. CDR1 SGHNT and CDR2 YYREEE come from the germline V gene (reference sequence). CDR3 residues: CASRQGNEKLFF. CDR3 DNA: TGTGCCAGCAGGCAGGGTAATGAAAAACTGTTTTTT.

This clone was detected a few times. The chain uses TRBV28 and TRBJ2-1; 9 nucleotides agree with TRBD2. The CDR3 totals 14 residues. V lost 9 bases and J lost 2; bases outside the gene matches: 5. Germline V lookup: CDR1 MDHEN, CDR2 SYDVKM. Here the CDR3 reads CASYSGGPYNEQFF. The CDR3 nucleotides read TGTGCCAGTTATAGCGGGGGACCCTACAATGAGCAGTTCTTC.

The CDR3 region has the DNA TGTGCCAGCGATAATGATGGGGGGGGTGAGACCCAGTACTTC. It translates to CASDNDGGGETQYF. The chain carries TRBV2 and TRBJ2-5, with 7 positions matching TRBD2. V gave up 8 bases and J gave up 5 bases; unmatched junction bases: 11. CDR3 length: 14 amino acids. Germline CDR1 and CDR2: SNHLY and FYNNEI. Full variable domain (remainder filled in from reference TRBV2 and TRBJ2-5): EPEVTQTPSHQVTQMGQEVILRCVPISNHLYFYWYRQILGQKVEFLVSFYNNEISEKSEIFDDQFSVERPDGSNFTLKIRSTKLEDSAMYFCASDNDGGGETQYFGPGTRLLVL.

The chain uses TRBV19 and TRBJ1-3, with TRBD1 identical over 8 bases. Germline CDR1 and CDR2: LNHDA and SQIVND (reference sequence). This CDR3 has 14 residues. J gave up 1 base and V 7 bases, and 3 bases lay outside the gene matches. The CDR3 is CASTRTGSGNTIYF. The CDR3 region has the DNA TGTGCCAGTACCCGGACAGGGTCTGGAAACACCATATATTTT.

The chain has TRBV3-1 (or the pseudogene TRBV3-2) and TRBJ1-1, with TRBD1 identical over 10 bases. The CDR3 has 16 residues. V gave up 4 bases and J gave up 3 bases; unmatched junction bases: 8. Germline CDR1 and CDR2: LGHDT and YNNKEL (reference sequence). This CDR3 is CASSRQEGQGYTEAFF. The CDR3 DNA is TGTGCCAGCAGCCGACAGGAGGGACAGGGGTACACTGAAGCTTTCTTT.

The V and J genes are TRBV7-3 and TRBJ2-5; 9 positions agree with TRBD1. Germline lookup yields CDR1 SGHTA and CDR2 FQGTGA. V lost 5 bases and J lost 5; bases outside the gene matches: 3. The CDR3 is made up of 13 amino acids. In DNA, the CDR3 is TGTGCCAGCAGCCCTGGGACAGGGGAGACCCAGTACTTC. This encodes CASSPGTGETQYF.

The gene calls are TRBV5-4 and TRBJ1-2; TRBD1 might be the D (6 bases). The CDR3 is made up of 16 amino acids. Germline V gives CDR1 SGHNT, CDR2 YYREEE (reference sequence). The V end was cut by 2 bases, the J end by 0 bases, with 14 bases between. For the CDR3, the DNA is TGTGCCAGCAGCTTTGGCCCTCGACAGGCTAACTATGGCTACACCTTC. Its translation: CASSFGPRQANYGYTF. Complete variable domain (other parts from reference TRBV5-4 and TRBJ1-2): ETGVTQSPTHLIKTRGQQVTLRCSSQSGHNTVSWYQQALGQGPQFIFQYYREEENGRGNFPPRFSGLQFPNYSSELNVNALELDDSALYLCASSFGPRQANYGYTFGSGTRLTVV.

The V gene is TRBV28, the J gene TRBJ2-3; perhaps TRBD2 as D (5 bases). CDR3 length: 18 amino acids. Trimming removed 3 bases from V and 0 bases from J, with 19 bases in between. Germline V gene lookup returns CDR1 MDHEN and CDR2 SYDVKM. The CDR3 coding sequence is TGTGCCAGCAGTTTGGGAGTCCGCCGATCGACTAGCACAGATACGCAGTATTTT. This codes for CASSLGVRRSTSTDTQYF.

The rearrangement joins TRBV28 to TRBJ1-1; D remains ambiguous. The ends were cut back, 5 bases at V and 4 bases at J, with 17 bases in the middle. Germline V gives CDR1 MDHEN, CDR2 SYDVKM. The CDR3 has 15 amino acids. The CDR3 here is CASSLDTALGTEAFF. In DNA, the CDR3 is TGTGCCAGCAGTCTCGACACAGCCCTGGGCACTGAAGCTTTCTTT.

This clone was seen at least ten times. V gene TRBV30 combines with J gene TRBJ1-2; the match to TRBD1 covers 7 bases. Germline V gene lookup returns CDR1 GTSNPN and CDR2 SVGIG (reference sequence). The CDR3 sequence is 15 residues long. Trimming took 1 base from V and 2 from J; bases not matched to a gene: 7. This CDR3 is CAWSGVTGSNYGYTF. The CDR3 bases are TGTGCCTGGAGTGGCGTGACAGGGTCGAACTATGGCTACACCTTC.

In the case of this clone: Other DNA sequences from this sample encode an identical CDR3 as well. The chain couples TRBV9 to TRBJ1-4, with D possibly matching TRBD1 (5 bases). There are 14 residues in the CDR3. Between the trimmed V and J ends, which lost 0 bases and 8 bases, there was a span of 11 bases. Germline V gene sequence: CDR1 SGDLS, CDR2 YYNGEE. In DNA, the CDR3 is TGTGCCAGCAGCGTAGGCCAGGGAGGCGAAAAACTGTTTTTT. Amino acids: CASSVGQGGEKLFF.

V and J are TRBV30 and TRBJ1-5; tentatively, D is TRBD1 (6 bases). CDR1 and CDR2 from the germline V gene are GTSNPN and SVGIG (reference sequence). CDR3 length equals 14 residues. V gave up 0 bases and J gave up 7 bases, with 13 bases separating them. DNA for the CDR3: TGTGCCTGGAGTGTTGGGGGGGCGCCCCAGCCCCAGCATTTT. This codes for CAWSVGGAPQPQHF.

This chain uses TRBV7-6 with TRBJ2-7, with TRBD1 matching over 7 bases. The CDR3 has 15 amino acids. Trimming at V came to 1 base and at J to 2 bases, leaving 5 bases not matched to a gene. From germline, CDR1 is SGHVS and CDR2 FNYEAQ. CDR3 sequence (DNA): TGTGCCAGCAGCTTAGTCCAGACAGGGCCCTACGAGCAGTACTTC. It yields the protein CASSLVQTGPYEQYF.